This TCR beta chain was sequenced during a study of Graves' ophthalmopathy and Graves' hyperthyroidism. This CDR3 has 14 residues. Trimming cost V 3 bases and J 7 bases, with 12 bases left between them. RNA served as the template for amplifying TCR beta CDR3 regions. The authors performed first-round RT-PCR with HTBI primers and then a second-round multiplex PCR. One entry per CDR3 protein results from TCRdb running MiXCR on the multiplex PCR reads. The profile covers approximately 210,000 distinct CDR3 sequences, with around 30% appearing a single time and about 9.3% taken by the ten largest. The table lists this clonotype with many counts.

Source material: peripheral blood. The receptor was derived from a man in his forties or fifties with Graves' ophthalmopathy. The rearrangement uses TRBV12-3 or TRBV12-4 and TRBJ2-2; D is uncertain. In DNA form, the CDR3 reads TGTGCCAGCAGTTTGTTCCTCCTTAGCGGGGAGCTGTTTTTT. Protein: CASSLFLLSGELFF.